The following is a T cell receptor beta chain sequence with its context. Its antigen is as yet unknown. These data originate in a study of cytomegalovirus exposure and HLA in healthy donors. The study ran its PCR with 60 Vbeta and 13 Jbeta primers. Clones were read by immunoSEQ multiplex PCR, and TCRdb kept only the in-frame ones, dropping some. The sample consists of 170,000 or so clones, roughly 80% of them appearing once. Findings of the study overall: Reports described diagnosis of cytomegalovirus status by the classifier as highly specific and sensitive. Most sequenced TCRs were rare (though some public TCRs occurred in many donors). Per a prior analysis, the majority of TCR beta V segments were productive roughly 87% or roughly 30% of the time.

The germline V gene has CDR1 SEHNR and CDR2 FQNEAQ (reference sequence). The V end lost 5 bases, the J end lost 0 bases, and 8 bases lay between the germline ends. The CDR3 loop spans 13 amino acids. The V gene is TRBV7-9, the J gene TRBJ2-7; possible D gene TRBD1, 6 bases. This clonotype was sampled from a male donor in good health and CMV-seropositive. Sequencing was performed on PBMCs. CDR3 bases: TGTGCCAGCAGCCCGGACAGCTCCTACGAGCAGTACTTC. Translated, it gives CASSPDSSYEQYF.